The present T cell receptor beta chain was sequenced within a study of T cell clonotyping in hematopoietic cell transplantation. Study-level findings and limits: At the given depth, recipient repertoires were over 95% de novo clonotypes.

Concerning this clone: What it binds is unknown.

CDR1 SGHVS and CDR2 FNYEAQ come from the germline V gene. There are 15 residues in the CDR3. V lost 1 base and J lost 6, with 10 bases in between. Assay: immunoSEQ multiplex PCR; the TCRdb copy retains only in-frame clones and omits some. This table has more than 7,500 clones, roughly 81% appearing once. Specimen: peripheral blood mononuclear cells, collected 180 days after allogeneic stem cell transplant. The sequence came from a female patient in her forties or fifties who had an allogeneic stem cell transplant from an unrelated donor, so the T cells may come from the graft donor. Some clones in this sample may be carry-over from other donors' samples. This chain uses TRBV7-6 with TRBJ1-6, with unresolved D. The CDR3 DNA follows: TGTGCCAGCAGCTTAGGCGAACCGCTTAATTCACCCCTCCACTTT. Residues: CASSLGEPLNSPLHF.